The rows below give T cell receptor beta chains drawn from one sample of a study of Ad26.COV2.S vaccination and SARS-CoV-2 variants. Clones were sequenced by immunoSEQ multiplex PCR, and TCRdb holds only the in-frame ones, with some missing. The data contain about 680,000 clones, 80% to 90% of them singletons. The sample here was peripheral blood, taken in a trial of Ad26.COV2.S vaccine versus placebo. The receptors shown here come from a person between 18 and 65 years old who received the Ad26.COV2.S COVID-19 vaccine or a placebo. The CDR3 runs from the conserved cysteine through the conserved F or W.

>TRBV15|TRBJ2-7
CATSRDKVGVGEQYF
>TRBV7-2|TRBJ2-1
CASSPGLAGGPRGEQFF
>TRBV13|TRBJ2-1
CASSLGLAGSYNEQFF
>TRBV6-5|TRBJ1-2
CASSYGGQELLGYTF
>TRBV6-5|TRBJ1-2
CASRRTGIPMGYTF
>TRBV6-5|TRBJ2-7
CASSWDRFSYEQYF
>TRBV19|TRBJ2-6
CASTSDRSSGANVLTF
>TRBV11-3|TRBJ1-1
CASSRGGGTEAFF
>TRBV30|TRBJ1-3
CAWIITGGSSGNTIYF
>TRBV4-3|TRBJ2-5
CASSQEGGDETQYF
>TRBV7-9|TRBJ1-2
CASSLPGGYGYTF
>TRBV7-9|TRBJ2-1
CASSRRGSPYNEQFF
>TRBV5-6|TRBJ2-3
CASSFATAGTDTQYF
>TRBV9|TRBJ1-6
CASSVGRSFSPLHF
>TRBV5-1|TRBJ2-1
CASSLVPDYNEQFF
>TRBV3-1/TRBV3-2|TRBJ2-7
CASSQTDPYEQYF
>TRBV5-1|TRBJ1-1
CASSTTGQGVGEAFF
>TRBV9|TRBJ1-2
CASSVARDYGYTF
>TRBV30|TRBJ1-4
CAWRRTETWEKLFF
>TRBV18|TRBJ2-7
CASSPGVLYEQYF
>TRBV19|TRBJ2-2
CASSIDRLPTGELFF
>TRBV7-8|TRBJ2-5
CASSLVARAGPQYF
>TRBV6-5|TRBJ1-1
CASSYEDMNTEAFF
>TRBV6-2/TRBV6-3|TRBJ1-2
CASSLEGGNYGYTF
>TRBV6-5|TRBJ2-2
CASSQGPLTGELFF
>TRBV27|TRBJ2-7
CASSFLRSRYEQYF
>TRBV2|TRBJ2-5
CASSVGTLQETQYF
>TRBV11-3|TRBJ1-1
CASSFSRNTEAFF
>TRBV4-3|TRBJ2-7
CASSQGALATSYEQYF
>TRBV10-3|TRBJ2-7
CAISEPFSYEQYF
>TRBV7-8|TRBJ1-4
CASSPREAIPEKLFF
>TRBV6-1|TRBJ1-5
CASSEAGGRQPQHF
>TRBV6-1|TRBJ2-3
CASSESPGARFRQYF
>TRBV7-8|TRBJ2-1
CASIGRSNEQFF
>TRBV18|TRBJ2-7
CASSPPNGGSGYEQYF
>TRBV7-8|TRBJ2-2
CASSFTSGGSGTGELFF
>TRBV7-9|TRBJ1-4
CASSLLVSDEKLFF
>TRBV11-3|TRBJ2-5
CASSPGPDTETQYF
>TRBV30|TRBJ2-3
CAWKAPGGDTQYF
>TRBV4-3|TRBJ2-5
CASSQDSGYQETQYF
>TRBV27|TRBJ2-1
CASTPEGLNEQFF
>TRBV5-4|TRBJ2-7
CASSWGQTYEQYF
>TRBV30|TRBJ2-7
CAWSLRGYEQYF
>TRBV3-1/TRBV3-2|TRBJ1-5
CASSPSGDQPQHF
>TRBV3-1/TRBV3-2|TRBJ1-1
CASSRNGQLNTEAFF
>TRBV7-3|TRBJ1-2
CASSKGQNYGYTF
>TRBV6-5|TRBJ2-7
CASSWGEQASQYF
>TRBV10-3|TRBJ2-5
CAISLGTSGGVETQYF